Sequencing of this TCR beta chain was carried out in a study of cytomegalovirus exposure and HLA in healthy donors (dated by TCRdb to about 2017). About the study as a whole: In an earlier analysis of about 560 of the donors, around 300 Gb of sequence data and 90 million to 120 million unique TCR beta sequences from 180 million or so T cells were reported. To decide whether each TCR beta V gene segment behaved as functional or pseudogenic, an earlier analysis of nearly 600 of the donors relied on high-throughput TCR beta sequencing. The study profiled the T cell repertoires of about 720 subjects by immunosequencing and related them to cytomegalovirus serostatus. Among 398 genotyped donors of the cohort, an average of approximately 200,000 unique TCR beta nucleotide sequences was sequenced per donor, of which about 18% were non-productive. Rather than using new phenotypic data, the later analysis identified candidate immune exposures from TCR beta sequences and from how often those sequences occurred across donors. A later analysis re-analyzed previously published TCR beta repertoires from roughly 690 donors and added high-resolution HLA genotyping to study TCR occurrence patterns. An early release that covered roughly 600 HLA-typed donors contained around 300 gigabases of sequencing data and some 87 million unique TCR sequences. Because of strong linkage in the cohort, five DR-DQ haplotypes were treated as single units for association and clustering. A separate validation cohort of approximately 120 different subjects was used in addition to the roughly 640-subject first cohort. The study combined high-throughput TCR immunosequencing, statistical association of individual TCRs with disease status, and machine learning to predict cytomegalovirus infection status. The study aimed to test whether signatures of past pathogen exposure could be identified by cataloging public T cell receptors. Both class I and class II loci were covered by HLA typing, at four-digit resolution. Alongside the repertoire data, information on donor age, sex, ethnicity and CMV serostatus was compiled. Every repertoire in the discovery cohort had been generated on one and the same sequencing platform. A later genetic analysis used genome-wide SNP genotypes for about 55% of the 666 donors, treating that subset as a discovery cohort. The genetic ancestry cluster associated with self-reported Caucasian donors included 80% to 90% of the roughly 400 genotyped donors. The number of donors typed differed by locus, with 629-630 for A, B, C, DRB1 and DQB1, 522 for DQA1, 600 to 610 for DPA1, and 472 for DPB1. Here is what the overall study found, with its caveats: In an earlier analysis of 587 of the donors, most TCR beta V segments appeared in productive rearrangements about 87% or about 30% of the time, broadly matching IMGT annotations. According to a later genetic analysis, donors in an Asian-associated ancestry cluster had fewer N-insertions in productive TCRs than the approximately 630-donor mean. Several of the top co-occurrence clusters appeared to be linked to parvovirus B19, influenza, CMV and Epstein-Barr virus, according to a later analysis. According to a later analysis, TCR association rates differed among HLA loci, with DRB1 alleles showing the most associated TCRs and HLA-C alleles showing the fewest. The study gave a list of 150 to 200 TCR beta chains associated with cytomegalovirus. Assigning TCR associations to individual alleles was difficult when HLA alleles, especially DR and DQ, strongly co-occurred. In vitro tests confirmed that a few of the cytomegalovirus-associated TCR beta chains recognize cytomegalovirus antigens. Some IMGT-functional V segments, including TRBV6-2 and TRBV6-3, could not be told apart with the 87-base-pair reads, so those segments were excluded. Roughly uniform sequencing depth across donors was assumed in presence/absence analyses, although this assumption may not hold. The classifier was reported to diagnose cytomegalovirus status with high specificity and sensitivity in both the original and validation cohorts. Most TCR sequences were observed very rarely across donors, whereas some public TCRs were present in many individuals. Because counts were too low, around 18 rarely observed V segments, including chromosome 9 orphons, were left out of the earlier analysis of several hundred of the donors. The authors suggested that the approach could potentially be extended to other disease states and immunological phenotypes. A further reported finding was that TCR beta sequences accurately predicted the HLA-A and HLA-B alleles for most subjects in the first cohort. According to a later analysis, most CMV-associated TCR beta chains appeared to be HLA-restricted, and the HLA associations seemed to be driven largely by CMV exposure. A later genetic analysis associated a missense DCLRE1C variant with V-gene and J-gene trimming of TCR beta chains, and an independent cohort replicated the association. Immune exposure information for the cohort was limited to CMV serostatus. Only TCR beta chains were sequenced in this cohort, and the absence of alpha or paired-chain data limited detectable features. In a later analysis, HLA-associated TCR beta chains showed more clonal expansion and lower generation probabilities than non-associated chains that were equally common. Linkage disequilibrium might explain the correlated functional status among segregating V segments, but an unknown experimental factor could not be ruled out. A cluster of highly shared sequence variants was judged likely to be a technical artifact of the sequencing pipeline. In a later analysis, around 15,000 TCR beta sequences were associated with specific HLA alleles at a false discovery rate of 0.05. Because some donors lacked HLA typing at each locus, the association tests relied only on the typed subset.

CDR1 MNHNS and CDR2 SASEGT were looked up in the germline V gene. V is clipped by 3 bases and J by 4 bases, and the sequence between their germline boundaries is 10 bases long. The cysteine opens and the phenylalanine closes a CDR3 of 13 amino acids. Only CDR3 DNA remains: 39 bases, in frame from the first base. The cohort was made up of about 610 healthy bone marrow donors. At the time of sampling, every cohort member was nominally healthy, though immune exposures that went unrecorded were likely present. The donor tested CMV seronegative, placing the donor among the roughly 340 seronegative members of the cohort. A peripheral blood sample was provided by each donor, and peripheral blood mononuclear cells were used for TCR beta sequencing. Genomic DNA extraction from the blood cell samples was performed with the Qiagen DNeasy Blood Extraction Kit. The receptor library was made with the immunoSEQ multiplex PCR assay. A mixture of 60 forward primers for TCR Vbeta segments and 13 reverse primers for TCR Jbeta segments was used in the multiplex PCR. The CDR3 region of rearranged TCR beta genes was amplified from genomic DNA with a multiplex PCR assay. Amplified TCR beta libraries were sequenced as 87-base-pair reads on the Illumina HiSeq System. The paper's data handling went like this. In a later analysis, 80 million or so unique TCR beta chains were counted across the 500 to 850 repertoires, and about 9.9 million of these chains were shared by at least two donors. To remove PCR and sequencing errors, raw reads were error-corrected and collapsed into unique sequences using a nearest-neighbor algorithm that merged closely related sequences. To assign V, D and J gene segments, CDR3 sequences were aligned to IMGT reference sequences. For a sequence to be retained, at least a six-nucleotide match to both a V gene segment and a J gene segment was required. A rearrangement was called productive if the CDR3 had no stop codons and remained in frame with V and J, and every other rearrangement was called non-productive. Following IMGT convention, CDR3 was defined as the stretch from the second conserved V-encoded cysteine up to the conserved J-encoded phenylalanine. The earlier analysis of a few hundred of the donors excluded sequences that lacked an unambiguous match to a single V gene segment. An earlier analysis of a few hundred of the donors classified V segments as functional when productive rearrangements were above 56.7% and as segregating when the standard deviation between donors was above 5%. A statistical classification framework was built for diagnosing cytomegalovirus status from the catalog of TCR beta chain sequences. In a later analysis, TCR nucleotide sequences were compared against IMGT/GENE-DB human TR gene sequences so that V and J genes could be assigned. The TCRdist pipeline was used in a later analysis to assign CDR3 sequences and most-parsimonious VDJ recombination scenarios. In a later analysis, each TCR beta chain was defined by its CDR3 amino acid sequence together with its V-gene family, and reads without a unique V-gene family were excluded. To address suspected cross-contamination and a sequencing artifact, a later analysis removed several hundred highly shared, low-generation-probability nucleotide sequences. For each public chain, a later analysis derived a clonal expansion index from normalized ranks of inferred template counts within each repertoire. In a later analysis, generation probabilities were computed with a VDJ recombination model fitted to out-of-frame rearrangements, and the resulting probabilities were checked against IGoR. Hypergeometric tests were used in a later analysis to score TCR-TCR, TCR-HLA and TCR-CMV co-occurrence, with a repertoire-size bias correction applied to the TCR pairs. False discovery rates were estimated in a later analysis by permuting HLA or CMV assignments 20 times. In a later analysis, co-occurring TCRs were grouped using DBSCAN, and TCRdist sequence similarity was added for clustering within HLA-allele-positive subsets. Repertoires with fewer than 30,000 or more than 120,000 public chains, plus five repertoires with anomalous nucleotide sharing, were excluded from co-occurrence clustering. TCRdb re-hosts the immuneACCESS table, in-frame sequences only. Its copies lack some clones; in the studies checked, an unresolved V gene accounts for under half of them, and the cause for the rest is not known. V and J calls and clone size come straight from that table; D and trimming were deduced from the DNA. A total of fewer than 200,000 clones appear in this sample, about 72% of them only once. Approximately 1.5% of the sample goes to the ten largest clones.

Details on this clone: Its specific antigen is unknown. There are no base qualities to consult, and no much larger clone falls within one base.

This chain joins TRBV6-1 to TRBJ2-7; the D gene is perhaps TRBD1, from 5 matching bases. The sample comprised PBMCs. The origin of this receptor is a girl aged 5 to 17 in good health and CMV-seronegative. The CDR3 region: CASSEGQPYEQYF. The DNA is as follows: TGTGCCAGCAGTGAGGGGCAGCCATACGAGCAGTACTTC.